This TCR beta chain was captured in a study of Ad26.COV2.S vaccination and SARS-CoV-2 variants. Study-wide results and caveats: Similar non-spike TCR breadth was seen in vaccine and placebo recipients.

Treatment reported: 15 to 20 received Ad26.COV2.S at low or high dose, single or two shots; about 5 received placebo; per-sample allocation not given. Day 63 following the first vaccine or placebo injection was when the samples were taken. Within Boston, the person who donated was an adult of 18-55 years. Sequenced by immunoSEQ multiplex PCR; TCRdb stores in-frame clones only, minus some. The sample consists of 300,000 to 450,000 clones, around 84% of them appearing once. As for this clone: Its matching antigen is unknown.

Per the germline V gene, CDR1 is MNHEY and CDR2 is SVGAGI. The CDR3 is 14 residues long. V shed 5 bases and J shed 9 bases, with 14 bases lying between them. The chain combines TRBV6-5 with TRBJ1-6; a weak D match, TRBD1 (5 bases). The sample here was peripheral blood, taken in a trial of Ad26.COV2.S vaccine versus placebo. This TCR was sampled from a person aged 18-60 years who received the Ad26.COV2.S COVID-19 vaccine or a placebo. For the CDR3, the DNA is TGTGCCAGCAGTCCCCAGGGTCGGTTTTCACCCCTCCACTTT. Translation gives CASSPQGRFSPLHF.